Below, one T cell receptor (beta chain) is given with its context. What it binds is unknown. The entry originates in a study of siplizumab effects on memory and regulatory T cells. Study-wide points: Both greater diversity than memory cells and a major contribution to the alloresponse seemed to characterize naive T cells. Fewer alloreactive sequences mapped to unstimulated CD4+ memory cells under siplizumab. Naive-or-memory phenotypes were unassignable for roughly 80-95% of proliferating CD4+ or CD8+ clones.

The CDR3 length is 11 residues. Trimming removed 3 bases from V and 6 bases from J, with 5 bases in between. Germline V gene lookup returns CDR1 DFQATT and CDR2 SNEGSKA (reference sequence). Each sample contributed some 96,000 TCR templates to the assay. The method was immunoSEQ multiplex PCR; TCRdb's version includes in-frame clones alone and lacks a portion of them. This sample carries approximately 94,000 clones, 85% to 95% of them seen once, and the ten largest clones take 1% to 1.5%. The specimen sequenced was non-Treg CD4+ T cells sorted from blood. The sequence was obtained from a human donor in good health. The chain uses TRBV20-1 and TRBJ1-4; D is unresolved. CDR3 in amino acids: CSASRDEKLFF. In DNA form, the CDR3 reads TGCAGTGCTAGTCGGGATGAAAAACTGTTTTTT.